Shown below are 23 T cell receptor beta chains from a single sample sequenced in a study of cytomegalovirus exposure and HLA in healthy donors. PCR employed 60 Vbeta and 13 Jbeta primers. TCRdb keeps only in-frame clones here, not all; method: immunoSEQ multiplex PCR. This table has roughly 66,000 clones, less than 80% appearing once. Source material: PBMCs. These receptor sequences come from a woman between 45 and 65 years old in good health and CMV-seronegative.

The chain couples TRBV5-1 to TRBJ2-3, with 16 bases that match TRBD2. From germline, CDR1 is SGHRS and CDR2 YFSETQ. The CDR3 covers 17 residues. Trimming removed 4 bases from V and 5 bases from J; junction bases left unmatched: 7. CDR3 protein: CASSRGLAGGRGDTQYF. CDR3 coding DNA: TGCGCCAGCAGCCGGGGACTAGCGGGAGGGCGGGGAGATACGCAGTATTTT.

The V call is TRBV4-3, the J call TRBJ1-3; TRBD1 matches 10 bases. The V gene end was trimmed by 3 bases and the J gene end by 4 bases; junction bases not matched to a gene: 15. This CDR3 contains 19 residues. The germline V gene has CDR1 LGHNA and CDR2 YSLEER. The CDR3 bases are TGCGCCAGCAGCCAGGAACCGACAGGGGGCCTTTCCCTCGGAAACACCATATATTTT. Protein sequence: CASSQEPTGGLSLGNTIYF.

This clone was counted at least ten times. This chain connects TRBV19 to TRBJ1-1, with 8 bases fitting TRBD1. CDR3 length: 13 residues. V trimming: 9 bases; J trimming: 2 bases; junction bases outside the gene matches: 5. Germline lookup yields CDR1 LNHDA and CDR2 SQIVND (reference sequence). The CDR3 DNA follows: TGTGCCAGCCGGACAGGGTTAAACACTGAAGCTTTCTTT. Its translation: CASRTGLNTEAFF.

The rearrangement joins TRBV5-1 to TRBJ2-3, with 7 bases that match TRBD2. Trimming took 6 bases from V and 2 from J; bases not matched to a gene: 6. The V gene's germline CDR1 is SGHRS and CDR2 YFSETQ. CDR3 size: 14 residues. The CDR3 sequence is CASTKRESTDTQYF. CDR3 sequence (DNA): TGCGCCAGCACGAAGCGGGAATCCACAGATACGCAGTATTTT.

The gene calls are TRBV28 and TRBJ2-5; D may be TRBD1 (5 bases). CDR1 MDHEN and CDR2 SYDVKM come from the germline V gene. CDR3 size: 13 residues. Trimming took 6 bases from V and 0 from J, leaving 8 bases between them. This chain's CDR3 is CASRGLYQETQYF. CDR3 DNA: TGTGCCAGCAGGGGGCTGTACCAAGAGACCCAGTACTTC.

This chain joins TRBV7-9 and TRBJ1-4; 7 nucleotides line up with TRBD1. Germline V gene sequence: CDR1 SEHNR, CDR2 FQNEAQ (reference sequence). Losses at the gene ends were 6 bases for V and 4 bases for J; bases not matched to a gene: 5. This CDR3 is 14 amino acids long. CDR3 sequence: CASRATGSNEKLFF. CDR3 in DNA: TGTGCCAGCAGAGCGACAGGGAGTAATGAAAAACTGTTTTTT.

This clone was observed a handful of times. This rearrangement joins TRBV7-8 to TRBJ2-7; D is undetermined. CDR1 and CDR2 from the germline V gene are SGHVS and FQNEAQ. V gave up 5 bases and J gave up 7 bases, with 18 bases separating them. This CDR3 comprises 14 residues. For the CDR3, the DNA is TGTGCCAGCAGCCTAACGCGGTCCCTCCGGGAGCAGTACTTC. This encodes CASSLTRSLREQYF.

V is TRBV9 and J is TRBJ1-1; 8 bases fit TRBD1. V lost 4 bases and J lost 1; bases outside the gene matches: 6. Germline-derived CDR1 and CDR2 are SGDLS and YYNGEE. This CDR3 has 15 residues. In nucleotides, the CDR3 is TGTGCCAGCAGCCGGCAGGGGGCGGAGAACACTGAAGCTTTCTTT. It is translated as CASSRQGAENTEAFF.

The gene calls are TRBV6-5 and TRBJ1-2; unclear D gene. The CDR3 spans 12 residues. Germline-derived CDR1 and CDR2 are MNHEY and SVGAGI. V was trimmed by 5 bases and J by 8 bases, leaving 12 bases between them. Here the CDR3 reads CASSAPERGYTF. The CDR3, as DNA: TGTGCCAGCAGTGCCCCCGAGAGGGGCTACACCTTC.

The chain employs TRBV7-2 and TRBJ2-7; TRBD1 might be the D (5 bases). In germline, CDR1 is SGHTA, CDR2 FQGNSA. This CDR3 is 19 amino acids long. Trimming shortened V by 3 bases and J by 5 bases, and 29 bases separated the two germline ends. Written as DNA, the CDR3 is TGTGCCAGCAGCTTGCGAGACTTCGGCAGGGCGAACTTAGGAAACGAGCAGTACTTC. Protein sequence: CASSLRDFGRANLGNEQYF.

The V gene is TRBV28, the J gene TRBJ1-1; 12 nucleotides agree with TRBD1. CDR3 length equals 15 residues. V was clipped by 4 bases and J by 11 bases; unmatched bases: 11. Germline CDR1 and CDR2: MDHEN and SYDVKM. DNA of the CDR3: TGTGCCAGCAGTTGGCTTACCGGGACAGGGGGCGATGCTTTCTTT. It specifies CASSWLTGTGGDAFF.

This chain connects TRBV7-6 to TRBJ2-1; 7 bases align to TRBD2. This CDR3 is built from 15 residues. CDR1 and CDR2 from the germline V gene are SGHVS and FNYEAQ. J gave up 4 bases and V 6 bases, and 9 bases lay outside the gene matches. The CDR3 DNA is TGTGCCAGCAGACTGGGGCGGGAGACTTACAATGAGCAGTTCTTC. Its protein is CASRLGRETYNEQFF.

The chain carries TRBV5-6 and TRBJ1-1; perhaps TRBD1 as D (6 bases). The CDR3 has 13 residues. The V gene's germline CDR1 is SGHDT and CDR2 YYEEEE. V was shortened by 4 bases and J by 7 bases, with 14 bases between the two germline ends. The CDR3 bases are TGTGCCAGCAGCCCCGGGACACTCCTTGAAGCTTTCTTT. This sequence encodes CASSPGTLLEAFF.

The rearrangement joins TRBV15 to TRBJ2-3, with TRBD2 matching 7 bases. With 0 bases clipped from V and 4 bases from J, the junction kept 4 bases outside the gene matches. The V gene's germline CDR1 is LNHNV and CDR2 YYDKDF (reference sequence). CDR3 size: 15 residues. The DNA for the CDR3 is TGTGCCACCAGCAGAGATTGGCGGGAGCCAGATACGCAGTATTTT. Translated: CATSRDWREPDTQYF. Combining the CDR3 with reference TRBV15 and TRBJ2-3 gives the whole variable domain DAMVIQNPRYQVTQFGKPVTLSCSQTLNHNVMYWYQQKSSQAPKLLFHYYDKDFNNEADTPDNFQSRRPNTSFCFLDIRSPGLGDTAMYLCATSRDWREPDTQYFGPGTRLTVL.

This sequence joins TRBV29-1 and TRBJ1-2; 12 positions agree with TRBD1. Germline V CDR1 and CDR2: SQVTM, ANQGSEA. The CDR3 spans 16 residues. The V gene end was trimmed by 3 bases and the J gene end by 5 bases; junction bases not matched to a gene: 10. CDR3 residues: CSVDSPGTGGTYGYTF. CDR3 DNA sequence: TGCAGCGTTGACAGCCCCGGGACAGGGGGCACATATGGCTACACCTTC.

The chain couples TRBV30 to TRBJ1-5; weak D call: TRBD1 (5 bases). Germline assignment: CDR1 GTSNPN and CDR2 SVGIG (reference sequence). V lost 5 bases and J 0 bases, leaving 14 bases between the germline ends. The CDR3 has 15 amino acids. The CDR3 here is CAWSAGGNSNQPQHF. CDR3 in DNA: TGTGCCTGGTCCGCTGGGGGGAATAGCAATCAGCCCCAGCATTTT. The complete variable domain, with remaining parts taken from reference TRBV30 and TRBJ1-5, reads SQTIHQWPATLVQPVGSPLSLECTVEGTSNPNLYWYRQAAGRGLQLLFYSVGIGQISSEVPQNLSASRPQDRQFILSSKKLLLSDSGFYLCAWSAGGNSNQPQHFGDGTRLSIL.

The V gene is TRBV6-5, the J gene TRBJ2-5; D perhaps matches TRBD2 (6 bases). CDR3 length: 15 residues. Germline V gene lookup returns CDR1 MNHEY and CDR2 SVGAGI. The V end was cut by 0 bases, the J end by 2 bases, with 10 bases between. CDR3 residues: CASSYSGTLQETQYF. The CDR3 nucleotides read TGTGCCAGCAGTTACTCCGGGACTCTGCAAGAGACCCAGTACTTC.

This clone was picked up a small number of times. The chain recombines TRBV5-6 with TRBJ2-5; TRBD2 matches 9 bases. The closer fit of TRBJ2-7 to the DNA end suggests the J call may be wrong. The CDR3 is 15 residues long. Germline values: CDR1 SGHDT, CDR2 YYEEEE. In DNA, the CDR3 is TGTGCCAGCAGCCCGCTGGGTAGCGGGAGCTACGAGCAGTACTTC. Translation: CASSPLGSGSYEQYF.

The chain is built from TRBV7-6 and TRBJ1-4; D remains unclear. The V end was cut by 3 bases, the J end by 0 bases, with 11 bases between. In germline, CDR1 is SGHVS, CDR2 FNYEAQ. CDR3 length equals 16 residues. The CDR3 is CASSLSSSATNEKLFF. CDR3 coding DNA: TGTGCCAGCAGCTTGTCCTCCTCTGCAACTAATGAAAAACTGTTTTTT. Drawing the rest from reference TRBV7-6 and TRBJ1-4, the complete variable domain is GAGVSQSPRYKVTKRGQDVALRCDPISGHVSLYWYRQALGQGPEFLTYFNYEAQQDKSGLPNDRFSAERPEGSISTLTIQRTEQRDSAMYRCASSLSSSATNEKLFFGSGTQLSVL.

V and J are TRBV10-3 and TRBJ2-5, with 8 bases matching TRBD2. The CDR3 consists of 14 residues. V was clipped by 2 bases and J by 6 bases; unmatched bases: 5. In germline, CDR1 is ENHRY, CDR2 SYGVKD. The CDR3 region has the DNA TGTGCCATCAGTGAGGTGCTAGCGGGTAAGACCCAGTACTTC. This sequence encodes CAISEVLAGKTQYF.

This chain joins TRBV5-1 and TRBJ2-3; a possible D gene is TRBD2 (5 bases). The germline V and J ends were trimmed by 9 bases and 2 bases, with 13 bases remaining between them. This CDR3 comprises 13 residues. Germline CDR1 and CDR2: SGHRS and YFSETQ. The CDR3 DNA reads TGCGCCACCTCCCCGGGATACACAGATACGCAGTATTTT. Its protein product is CATSPGYTDTQYF.

The sample holds a few counts of this clone. The chain employs TRBV15 and TRBJ1-2; D remains ambiguous. V lost 0 bases, J lost 4 bases, and 21 bases lay in between. This CDR3 is 18 amino acids long. Germline V gene data show CDR1 as LNHNV and CDR2 as YYDKDF (reference sequence). CDR3 region: CATSRDPFSPGESYGYTF. In nucleotides, the CDR3 is TGTGCCACCAGCAGAGATCCCTTCTCTCCGGGAGAGTCCTATGGCTACACCTTC.

The J gene is TRBJ1-5, the V gene TRBV7-2; no definite D call. CDR3 size: 13 residues. V was clipped by 3 bases and J by 9 bases, with 12 bases between them. The germline V gene encodes CDR1 SGHTA and CDR2 FQGNSA. The chain's CDR3 is CASSFAEATPQHF. For the CDR3, the DNA is TGTGCCAGCAGCTTTGCGGAGGCGACGCCCCAGCATTTT.